The clone carrying this T cell receptor (beta chain) was counted only a few times. What it binds is unknown. This specimen comes from a study of human T cells and chemical hapten exposure. Study-wide background: Throughout a study of roughly 25 weeks, patients underwent weekly scalp administration of diphenylcyclopropenone doses. General study points: Having alopecia, the donors may differ immunologically from healthy people. The formation of large CDR3 similarity clusters by expanded TCRs significantly exceeded that of controls.

V was trimmed by 6 bases and J by 5 bases, leaving 8 bases between them. Germline CDR1 and CDR2: MNHNY and SVGAGI (reference sequence). CDR3 length: 12 amino acids. Original methodology: A per-sample median of approximately 87,000 TCRs was observed, with counts ranging from roughly 20,000 to 700,000. Using its own MiXCR run on the RACE reads, TCRdb lists one record per CDR3 protein. TCRdb assigned the V and J calls; the authors' analysis was not used. Of 350,000 to 400,000 distinct CDR3 sequences in the sample, roughly 5% were seen once. As to time point: pre-sensitization, week 0. Treatment indicated: therapeutic diphenylcyclopropenone sensitization with weekly scalp DPC.

The V and J genes are TRBV6-6 and TRBJ1-5; no definite D call. The sample was whole blood, taken in connection with sensitization to the hapten diphenylcyclopropenone (DPC). The receptor comes from a woman in her forties or fifties with alopecia areata. Some clones in this sample may be carry-over from other donors' samples. The CDR3 nucleotides read TGTGCCAGCAGAAGTTCTTATCAGCCCCAGCATTTT. Translated, it gives CASRSSYQPQHF.